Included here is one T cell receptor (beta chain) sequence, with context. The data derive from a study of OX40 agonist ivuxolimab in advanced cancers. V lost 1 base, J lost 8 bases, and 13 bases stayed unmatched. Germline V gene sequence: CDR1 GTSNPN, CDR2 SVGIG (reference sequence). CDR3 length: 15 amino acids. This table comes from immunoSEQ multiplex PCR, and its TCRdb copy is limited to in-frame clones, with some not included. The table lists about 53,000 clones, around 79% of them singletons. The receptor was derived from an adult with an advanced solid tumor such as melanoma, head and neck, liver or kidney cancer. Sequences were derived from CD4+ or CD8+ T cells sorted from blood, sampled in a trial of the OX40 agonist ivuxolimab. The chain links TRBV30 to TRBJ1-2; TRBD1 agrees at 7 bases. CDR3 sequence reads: CAWSARGGGVLGYTF. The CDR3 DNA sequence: TGTGCCTGGAGTGCCCGGGGAGGGGGCGTCTTAGGCTACACCTTC.